This TCR beta chain was captured in a study of patients and donors after allogeneic stem cell transplantation. MiXCR, run by TCRdb on the RT-PCR reads, gives a single entry per CDR3 protein. The sample holds about a million distinct CDR3 sequences, roughly 18% seen once. Per the germline V gene, CDR1 is LNHDA and CDR2 is SQIVND (reference sequence). The CDR3 is 13 residues long. The V and J ends lost 10 bases and 1 base respectively, with 8 bases between them. This clonotype came up a few times. The source is a human donor who was either an allogeneic HSCT recipient or a stem cell or donor lymphocyte infusion donor (not recorded which). It is not recorded whose cells these are; they may come from a transplant donor. The J gene is TRBJ2-6, the V gene TRBV19, with D unresolved. The sample comprised blood, either unsorted or a sorted T cell fraction (not recorded which). The CDR3 nucleotides read TGTGCCACCAGCTATTCTGGGGCCAACGTCCTGACTTTC. Translating it yields CATSYSGANVLTF.